Listed below are T cell receptor beta chains from one sample, sequenced in a study of blood T cells in healthy people across ages. TCRdb re-derived calls from the 5' RACE reads in MiXCR, one entry per CDR3 protein. The top ten hold over 2% of the sample, which has 2 million or so distinct CDR3 sequences, around 50% seen once. The specimen sequenced was blood. These receptors came from a woman aged 40 to 50 in good health. The CDR3 runs from the conserved cysteine through the conserved F or W. A D gene is named only where the DNA matches it firmly. A row's size may be missing; if present it is once, few, many or a size class.

D gene,V gene,CDR3 length,clone size,J gene,CDR3 protein,CDR3 DNA
-,TRBV12-3/TRBV12-4,14,-,TRBJ2-7,CASSFQLGAYEQYF,TGTGCCAGCAGTTTTCAGTTAGGGGCGTACGAGCAGTACTTC
TRBD2,TRBV28,21,-,TRBJ2-5,CASSRPGLAGGHIASRETQYF,TGTGCCAGCAGTCGCCCTGGACTAGCGGGGGGGCATATAGCTAGCAGGGAGACCCAGTACTTC
TRBD1,TRBV14,17,once,TRBJ2-5,CASSQEATGGIQETQYF,TGTGCCAGCAGCCAAGAGGCGACAGGGGGGATACAAGAGACCCAGTACTTC
TRBD1,TRBV5-1,15,few,TRBJ2-1,CASSPDRVSHNEQFF,TGCGCCAGCAGTCCGGACAGGGTTTCTCACAATGAGCAGTTCTTC
TRBD1,TRBV6-5,16,few,TRBJ2-3,CASSYAGQGITDTQYF,TGTGCCAGCAGTTACGCGGGACAGGGGATAACAGATACGCAGTATTTT
TRBD2,TRBV28,14,-,TRBJ2-1,CASRPPGLANEQFF,TGTGCCAGCAGGCCTCCGGGACTAGCGAATGAGCAGTTCTTC
-,TRBV20-1,14,-,TRBJ1-2,CSAKRPTGFYGYTF,TGCAGTGCTAAGAGGCCGACAGGTTTTTATGGTTACACCTTC
-,TRBV20-1,15,-,TRBJ2-1,CSARDLGLKYNEQFF,TGCAGTGCTAGAGATCTGGGACTTAAGTACAATGAGCAGTTCTTC
-,TRBV20-1,12,-,TRBJ1-5,CSARRGFQPQHF,TGCAGTGCGAGGAGGGGTTTCCAGCCCCAGCATTTT
-,TRBV5-1,15,-,TRBJ2-1,CASTPLRGAHNEQFF,TGCGCCAGCACCCCCCTAAGGGGCGCTCACAATGAGCAGTTCTTC
TRBD1,TRBV7-8,16,-,TRBJ2-5,CASSLRDRGQRETQYF,TGTGCCAGCAGCTTAAGGGACAGGGGGCAGAGAGAGACCCAGTACTTC
TRBD2,TRBV4-2,16,-,TRBJ2-1,CASSQERAGGYNEQFF,TGTGCCAGCAGCCAAGAAAGGGCGGGGGGCTACAATGAGCAGTTCTTC
-,TRBV7-9,13,few,TRBJ2-7,CASSHNSPYEQYF,TGTGCCAGCAGCCACAATAGCCCCTACGAGCAGTACTTC
-,TRBV7-2,18,-,TRBJ2-1,CASSLGAGPRRLYNEQFF,TGTGCCAGCAGCTTAGGGGCGGGGCCGAGGAGGCTCTACAATGAGCAGTTCTTC
-,TRBV20-1,21,few,TRBJ2-5,CSARRIESGLQKGKFQETQYF,TGCAGTGCTAGAAGAATCGAATCGGGACTCCAGAAAGGGAAATTCCAAGAGACCCAGTACTTC
TRBD2,TRBV7-3,15,-,TRBJ2-3,CASSLGYGGVDTQYF,TGTGCCAGCAGCTTGGGATACGGGGGGGTGGATACGCAGTATTTT
TRBD1,TRBV10-3,16,many,TRBJ2-6,CALKPGQGAGANVLTF,TGTGCCCTGAAACCGGGACAGGGGGCTGGGGCCAACGTCCTGACTTTC
TRBD1,TRBV7-3,15,-,TRBJ2-1,CASSNSGQGFDEQFF,TGTGCCAGCAGCAATTCGGGACAGGGTTTCGATGAGCAGTTCTTC
-,TRBV27,13,-,TRBJ2-7,CASSASRSYEQYF,TGTGCCAGCAGTGCCTCACGCTCCTACGAGCAGTACTTC
-,TRBV11-2,15,-,TRBJ2-7,CASSHPRFNSYEQYF,TGTGCCAGCAGCCACCCTAGGTTTAACTCCTACGAGCAGTACTTC
TRBD2,TRBV24-1,17,-,TRBJ2-2,CATSGLIGGGNTGELFF,TGTGCCACCAGTGGATTGATCGGCGGGGGGAACACCGGGGAGCTGTTTTTT
-,TRBV7-9,12,-,TRBJ2-7,CASSWGENEQYF,TGTGCCAGCAGCTGGGGGGAGAACGAGCAGTACTTC
TRBD2,TRBV7-2,15,many,TRBJ2-1,CASSSLAGGRNEQFF,TGTGCCAGCAGCTCTCTAGCGGGGGGTAGGAATGAGCAGTTCTTC
TRBD2,TRBV20-1,17,-,TRBJ2-1,CSPSTGTSGGRYNEQFF,TGCAGCCCTAGCACCGGGACTAGCGGGGGGCGATACAATGAGCAGTTCTTC
TRBD1,TRBV10-3,14,-,TRBJ2-7,CAINEDRVGYEQYF,TGTGCCATCAATGAGGACAGGGTCGGCTACGAGCAGTACTTC